The sequence of this T cell receptor beta chain was determined in a study of blood T cell repertoires in COVID-19. Overall study: The United States, Italy and Spain were the sources of the acute and convalescent COVID-19 samples.

This CDR3 is built from 16 residues. Per the germline V gene, CDR1 is MNHNY and CDR2 is SVGAGI (reference sequence). V lost 6 bases and J lost 4; bases outside the gene matches: 14. Participants were aged about 18 to 100 years from around 26 US areas. Participant-reported clinical history was the basis for cohort assignment. Before being deemed recovered, Cohort 3 donors had two negative PCRs, clearance, or symptom resolution. The repertoire was sequenced with immunoSEQ multiplex PCR; TCRdb's copy has only in-frame clones and lacks some. The top ten hold 0.65% to 0.9% of the sample, which has 500,000 or so clones, about nine tenths seen once.

The chain couples TRBV6-6 to TRBJ1-2, with 7 bases matching TRBD1. This receptor was obtained from a woman younger than 30 who had recovered from COVID-19. What was sequenced was PBMCs or T cells enriched from blood (not recorded which). The CDR3 sequence: CASSSPTGSASYGYTF. Here the CDR3 DNA reads TGTGCCAGCAGCTCGCCGACAGGGAGTGCATCCTATGGCTACACCTTC.